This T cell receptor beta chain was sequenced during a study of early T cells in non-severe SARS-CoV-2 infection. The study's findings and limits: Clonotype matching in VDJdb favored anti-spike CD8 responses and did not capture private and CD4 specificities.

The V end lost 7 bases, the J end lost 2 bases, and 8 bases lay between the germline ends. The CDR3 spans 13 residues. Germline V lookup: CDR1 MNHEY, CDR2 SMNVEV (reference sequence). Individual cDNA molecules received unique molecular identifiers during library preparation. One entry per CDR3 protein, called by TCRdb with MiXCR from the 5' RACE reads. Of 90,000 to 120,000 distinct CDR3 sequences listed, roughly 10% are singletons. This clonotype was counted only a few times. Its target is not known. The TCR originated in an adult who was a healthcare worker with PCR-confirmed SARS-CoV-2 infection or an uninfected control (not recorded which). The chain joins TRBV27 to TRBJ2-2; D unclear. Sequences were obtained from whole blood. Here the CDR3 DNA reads TGTGCCAGCATCGGCAAAAACACCGGGGAGCTGTTTTTT. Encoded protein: CASIGKNTGELFF.